The clone carrying this TCR beta chain was seen once. Per the original methods: For nucleated cells, counts were estimated from reference gene primer amplification. Measured with immunoSEQ multiplex PCR; TCRdb has only the in-frame clones, and not every one. Clonal size and the V and J genes are those of that table, whereas D and trimming came from the DNA. The sample carries about 240,000 clones, around 86% recorded once. This specimen comes from a study of blood T cell repertoires in COVID-19. On the study more broadly: T cells, B-cell-depleted T cells, or PBMCs supplied cDNA or gDNA.

This CDR3 has 11 residues. V lost 11 bases, J lost 9 bases, and 5 bases stayed unmatched. Germline CDR1 reads SEHNR; CDR2 reads FQNEAQ (reference sequence). This chain joins TRBV7-9 and TRBJ2-1, with 9 bases identical to TRBD1. What was sequenced was peripheral blood. This clonotype was sampled from a woman between 65 and 79 years old with active or convalescent COVID-19. The CDR3 sequence: CAGQGIGEQFF. CDR3 coding DNA: TGTGCCGGACAGGGGATTGGTGAGCAGTTCTTC.